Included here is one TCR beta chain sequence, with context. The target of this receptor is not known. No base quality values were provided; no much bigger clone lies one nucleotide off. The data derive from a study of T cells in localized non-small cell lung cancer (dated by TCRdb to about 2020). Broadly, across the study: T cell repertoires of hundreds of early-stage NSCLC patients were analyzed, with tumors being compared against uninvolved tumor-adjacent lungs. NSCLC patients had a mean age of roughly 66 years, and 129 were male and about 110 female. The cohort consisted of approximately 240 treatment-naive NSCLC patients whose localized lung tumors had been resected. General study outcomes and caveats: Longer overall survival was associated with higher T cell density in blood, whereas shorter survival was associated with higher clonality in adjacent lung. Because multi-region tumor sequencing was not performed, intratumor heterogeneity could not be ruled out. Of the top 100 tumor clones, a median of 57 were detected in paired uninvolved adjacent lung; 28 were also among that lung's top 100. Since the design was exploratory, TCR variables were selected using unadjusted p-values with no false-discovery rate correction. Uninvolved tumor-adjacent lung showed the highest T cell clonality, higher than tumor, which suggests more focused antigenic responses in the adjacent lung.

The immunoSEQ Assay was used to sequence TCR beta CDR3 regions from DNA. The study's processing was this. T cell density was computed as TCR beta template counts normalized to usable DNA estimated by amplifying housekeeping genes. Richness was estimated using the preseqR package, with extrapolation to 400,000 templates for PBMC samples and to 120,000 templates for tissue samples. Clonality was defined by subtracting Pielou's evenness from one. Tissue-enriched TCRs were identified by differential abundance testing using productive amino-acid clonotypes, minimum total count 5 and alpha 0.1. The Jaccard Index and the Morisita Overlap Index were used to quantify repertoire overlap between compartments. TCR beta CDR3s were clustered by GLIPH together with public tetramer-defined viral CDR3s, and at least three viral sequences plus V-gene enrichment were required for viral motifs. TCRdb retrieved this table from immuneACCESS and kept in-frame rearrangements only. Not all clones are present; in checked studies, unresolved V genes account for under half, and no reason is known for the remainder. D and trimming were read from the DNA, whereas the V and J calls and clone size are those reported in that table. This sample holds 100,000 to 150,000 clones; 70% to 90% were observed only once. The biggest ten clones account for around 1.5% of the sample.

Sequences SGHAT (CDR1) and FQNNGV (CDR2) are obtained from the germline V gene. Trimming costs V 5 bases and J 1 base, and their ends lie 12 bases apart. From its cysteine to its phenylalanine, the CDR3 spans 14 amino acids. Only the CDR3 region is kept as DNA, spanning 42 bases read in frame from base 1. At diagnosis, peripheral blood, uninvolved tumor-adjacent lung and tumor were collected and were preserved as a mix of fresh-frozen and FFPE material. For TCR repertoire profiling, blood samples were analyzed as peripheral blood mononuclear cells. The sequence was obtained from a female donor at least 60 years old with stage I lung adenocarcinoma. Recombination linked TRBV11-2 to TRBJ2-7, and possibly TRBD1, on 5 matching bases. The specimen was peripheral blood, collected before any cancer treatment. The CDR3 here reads CASSQPGASYEQYF. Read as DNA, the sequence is TGTGCCAGCAGCCAACCTGGGGCATCCTACGAGCAGTACTTC.